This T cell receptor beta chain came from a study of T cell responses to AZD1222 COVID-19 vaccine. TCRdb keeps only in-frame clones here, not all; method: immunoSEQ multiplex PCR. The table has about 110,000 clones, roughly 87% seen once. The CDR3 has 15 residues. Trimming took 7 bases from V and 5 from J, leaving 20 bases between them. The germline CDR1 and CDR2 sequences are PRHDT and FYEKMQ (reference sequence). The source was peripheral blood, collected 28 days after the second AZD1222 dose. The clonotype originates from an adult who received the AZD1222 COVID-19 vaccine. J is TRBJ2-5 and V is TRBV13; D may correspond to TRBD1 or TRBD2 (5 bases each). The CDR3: CASTRGAGLKETQYF. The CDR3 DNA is TGTGCCAGCACACGAGGGGCAGGGCTGAAGGAGACCCAGTACTTC.